A single sample gave rise to the 8 T cell receptor beta chains below, sequenced in a study of CD8 T cells in Susac syndrome. Random hexamers primed reverse transcription of roughly 0.45 to 1 ug RNA. Via MiXCR, TCRdb re-called the immunoSEQ multiplex PCR reads, giving one row per CDR3 protein. Counted here are 250,000 to 350,000 distinct CDR3 sequences, about 91% occurring once; the ten biggest clones make up 0.06% to 0.075%. Sequencing was performed on CD4+ T cells from PBMCs. The source is a human donor with multiple sclerosis.

V is TRBV19 and J is TRBJ1-1; D gene ambiguous. The CDR3 has 13 amino acids. Germline CDR1 reads LNHDA; CDR2 reads SQIVND (reference sequence). Trimming took 3 bases from V and 6 from J, leaving 11 bases between them. CDR3 sequence: CASSIVRVSEAFF. CDR3 sequence (DNA): TGTGCCAGTAGTATCGTCCGCGTCTCTGAAGCTTTCTTT. The whole variable domain, filled in from reference TRBV19 and TRBJ1-1, reads DGGITQSPKYLFRKEGQNVTLSCEQNLNHDAMYWYRQDPGQGLRLIYYSQIVNDFQKGDIAEGYSVSREKKESFPLTVTSAQKNPTAFYLCASSIVRVSEAFFGQGTRLTVV.

The J gene is TRBJ1-6, the V gene TRBV14; 9 nucleotides line up with TRBD1. There are 16 residues in the CDR3. The trim removed 0 bases at V and 9 bases at J, leaving 6 bases unmatched. The germline gives CDR1 SGHDN, CDR2 FVKESK. The CDR3 region is CASSQDQQGALSPLHF. The CDR3 bases are TGTGCCAGCAGCCAAGACCAACAGGGGGCCCTTTCACCCCTCCACTTT.

The chain couples TRBV5-1 to TRBJ2-6; TRBD1 aligns across 8 bases. This CDR3 contains 18 residues. The V gene end was trimmed by 6 bases and the J gene end by 0 bases; junction bases not matched to a gene: 11. Per the germline V gene, CDR1 is SGHRS and CDR2 is YFSETQ. The CDR3 bases are TGCGCCAGCACCCCTCCGGGACAGGAGAGCTCTGGGGCCAACGTCCTGACTTTC. It specifies CASTPPGQESSGANVLTF.

This chain joins TRBV7-8 and TRBJ2-2; D unresolved. The CDR3 totals 16 residues. V lost 5 bases, J lost 7 bases, and 20 bases lay in between. The V gene's germline CDR1 is SGHVS and CDR2 FQNEAQ. CDR3 nucleotides: TGTGCCAGCAGCGACTCGGCCGGACCACGGATCGGGGAGCTGTTTTTT. Residues: CASSDSAGPRIGELFF.

V gene TRBV7-8 combines with J gene TRBJ1-5; no firm D call. Germline V gene sequence: CDR1 SGHVS, CDR2 FQNEAQ. This CDR3 spans 14 amino acids. Trimming took 1 base from V and 2 from J, leaving 6 bases between them. CDR3 amino acids: CASSLGRRNQPQHF. CDR3 nucleotides: TGTGCCAGCAGCTTAGGCAGGCGCAATCAGCCCCAGCATTTT.

The chain is built from TRBV5-1 and TRBJ2-1; D possibly corresponds to TRBD2 (6 bases). CDR1 is SGHRS, CDR2 YFSETQ, per germline. With 5 bases removed from V and 9 bases from J, the gap between germline ends came to 18 bases. The CDR3 sequence is 14 residues long. The CDR3 region has the DNA TGCGCCAGCAGAAAGACTAGTTCCTCGGGTGAGCAGTTCTTC. This codes for CASRKTSSSGEQFF.

This sequence joins TRBV19 and TRBJ2-1; 12 bases fit TRBD1. CDR3 length: 16 residues. Germline V gene lookup returns CDR1 LNHDA and CDR2 SQIVND (reference sequence). Germline trimming cut 5 bases from V and 4 bases from J; bases unmatched to any gene: 6. CDR3 in DNA: TGTGCCAGTAGTTCCCCGGGACAGGGGGCGTACAATGAGCAGTTCTTC. Translating it yields CASSSPGQGAYNEQFF.

This rearrangement joins TRBV6-2 or TRBV6-3 to TRBJ1-5, with 7 nucleotides matching TRBD1. CDR1 MNHEY and CDR2 SVGEGT come from the germline V gene. The CDR3 contains 19 residues. V gave up 3 bases and J gave up 4 bases; unmatched junction bases: 18. CDR3 sequence: CASSYDRVFERINNQPQHF. The CDR3, as DNA: TGTGCCAGCAGTTATGACAGGGTCTTTGAGCGGATAAATAATCAGCCCCAGCATTTT.